This TCR beta chain was profiled in a study of STAT5B mutations in CD4+ large granular lymphocyte leukemia. Study-wide findings and caveats: Main leukemic clonotypes were patient-specific, but more than 20% appeared at low frequency elsewhere. CD4-sorted patient repertoires seemed more clonal than healthy CD4+ repertoires. 8/27 top patient clones versus 2/35 control clones were TRBV06-family.

Produced via immunoSEQ multiplex PCR; TCRdb's table is partial and in-frame only. This table has roughly 30,000 clones, more than 65% appearing once. V was pared by 0 bases and J by 6 bases, with 8 bases of the junction left unmatched. Germline V lookup: CDR1 LGHNA, CDR2 YNFKEQ. The CDR3 has 15 residues. A remark on this clone: Its antigen is not identified.

The material sequenced was CD4+ T cells from blood buffy coats. The origin of this receptor is a human donor in good health. This rearrangement joins TRBV4-2 to TRBJ2-7; 7 positions match TRBD2. CDR3 loop: CASSQEGEGLGEQYF. DNA of the CDR3: TGTGCCAGCAGCCAAGAAGGGGAGGGGCTCGGCGAGCAGTACTTC.